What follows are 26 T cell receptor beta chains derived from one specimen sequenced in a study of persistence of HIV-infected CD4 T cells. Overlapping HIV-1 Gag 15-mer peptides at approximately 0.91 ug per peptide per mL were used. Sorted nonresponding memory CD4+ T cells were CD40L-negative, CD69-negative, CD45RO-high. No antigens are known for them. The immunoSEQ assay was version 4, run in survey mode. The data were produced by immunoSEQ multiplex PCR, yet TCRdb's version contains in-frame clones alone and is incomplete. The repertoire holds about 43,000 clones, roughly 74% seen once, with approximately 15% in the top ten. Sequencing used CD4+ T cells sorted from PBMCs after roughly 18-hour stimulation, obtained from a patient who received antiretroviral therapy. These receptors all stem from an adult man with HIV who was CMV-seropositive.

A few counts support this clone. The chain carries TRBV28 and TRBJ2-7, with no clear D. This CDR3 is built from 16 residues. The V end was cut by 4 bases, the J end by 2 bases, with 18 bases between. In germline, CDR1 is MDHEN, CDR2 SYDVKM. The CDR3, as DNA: TGTGCCAGCAGTTCCCTGGGCGCCGTAGGAACCTACGAGCAGTACTTC. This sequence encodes CASSSLGAVGTYEQYF. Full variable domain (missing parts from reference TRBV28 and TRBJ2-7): DVKVTQSSRYLVKRTGEKVFLECVQDMDHENMFWYRQDPGLGLRLIYFSYDVKMKEKGDIPEGYSVSREKKERFSLILESASTNQTSMYLCASSSLGAVGTYEQYFGPGTRLTVT.

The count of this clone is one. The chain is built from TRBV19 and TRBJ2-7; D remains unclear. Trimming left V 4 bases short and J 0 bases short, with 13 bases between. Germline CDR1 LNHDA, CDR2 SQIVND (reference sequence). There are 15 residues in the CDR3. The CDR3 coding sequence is TGTGCCAGTAGTAAGTCAAAAGCTTTCTCCTACGAGCAGTACTTC. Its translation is CASSKSKAFSYEQYF.

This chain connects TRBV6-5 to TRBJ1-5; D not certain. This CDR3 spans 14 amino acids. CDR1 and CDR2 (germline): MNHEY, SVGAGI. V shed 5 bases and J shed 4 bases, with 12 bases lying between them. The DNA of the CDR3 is TGTGCCAGCAGTCGGCTTGAGGGTAATCAGCCCCAGCATTTT. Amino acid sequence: CASSRLEGNQPQHF.

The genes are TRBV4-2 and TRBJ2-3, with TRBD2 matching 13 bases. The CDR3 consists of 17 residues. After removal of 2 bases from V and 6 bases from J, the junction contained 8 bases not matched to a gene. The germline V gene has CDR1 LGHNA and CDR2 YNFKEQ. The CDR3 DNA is TGTGCCAGCAGCCAAAACCCACTAGCGGGGGGGCCGGATACGCAGTATTTT. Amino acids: CASSQNPLAGGPDTQYF.

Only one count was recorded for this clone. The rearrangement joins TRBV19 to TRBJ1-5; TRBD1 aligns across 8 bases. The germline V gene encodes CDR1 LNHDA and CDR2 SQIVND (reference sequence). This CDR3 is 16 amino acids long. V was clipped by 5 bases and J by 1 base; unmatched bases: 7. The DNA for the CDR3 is TGTGCCAGTAGTGACCAGGGACAGGTAAGCAATCAGCCCCAGCATTTT. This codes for CASSDQGQVSNQPQHF.

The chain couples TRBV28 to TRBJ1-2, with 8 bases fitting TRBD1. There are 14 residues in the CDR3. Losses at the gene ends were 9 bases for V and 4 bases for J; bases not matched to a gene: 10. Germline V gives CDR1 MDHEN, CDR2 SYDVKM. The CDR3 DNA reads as TGTGCCAGTTTGGACAGGGCCACTTTCTATGGCTACACCTTC. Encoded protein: CASLDRATFYGYTF.

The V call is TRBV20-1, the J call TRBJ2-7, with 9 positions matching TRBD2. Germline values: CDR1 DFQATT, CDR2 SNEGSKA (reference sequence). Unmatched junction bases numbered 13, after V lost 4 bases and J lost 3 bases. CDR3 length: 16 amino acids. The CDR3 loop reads CSAIDGAGGLDYEQYF. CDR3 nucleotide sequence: TGCAGTGCTATTGACGGGGCGGGGGGGCTGGACTACGAGCAGTACTTC.

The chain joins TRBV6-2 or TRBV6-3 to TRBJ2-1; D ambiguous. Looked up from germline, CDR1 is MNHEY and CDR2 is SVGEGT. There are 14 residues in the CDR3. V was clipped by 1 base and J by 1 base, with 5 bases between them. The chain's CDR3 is CASSYLASYNEQFF. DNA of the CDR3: TGTGCCAGCAGTTACTTGGCTTCCTACAATGAGCAGTTCTTC.

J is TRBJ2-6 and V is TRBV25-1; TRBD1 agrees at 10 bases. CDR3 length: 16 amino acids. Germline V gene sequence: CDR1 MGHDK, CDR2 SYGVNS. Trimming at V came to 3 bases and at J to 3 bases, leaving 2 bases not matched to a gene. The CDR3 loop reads CASSERTGGGANVLTF. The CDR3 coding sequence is TGTGCCAGCAGTGAGCGGACAGGGGGTGGGGCCAACGTCCTGACTTTC.

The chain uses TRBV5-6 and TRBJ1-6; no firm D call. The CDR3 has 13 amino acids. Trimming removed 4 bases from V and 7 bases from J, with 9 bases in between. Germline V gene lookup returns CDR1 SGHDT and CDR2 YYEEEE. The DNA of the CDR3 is TGTGCCAGCAGCAGGGATTTGAATTCACCCCTCCACTTT. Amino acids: CASSRDLNSPLHF.

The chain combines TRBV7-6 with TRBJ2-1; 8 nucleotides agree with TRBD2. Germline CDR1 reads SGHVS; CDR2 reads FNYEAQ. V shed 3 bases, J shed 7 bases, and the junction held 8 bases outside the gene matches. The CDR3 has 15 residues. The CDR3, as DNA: TGTGCCAGCAGCTTTGGCGGGGGGCAGACAAATGAGCAGTTCTTC. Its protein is CASSFGGGQTNEQFF. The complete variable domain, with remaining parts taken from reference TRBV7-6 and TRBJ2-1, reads GAGVSQSPRYKVTKRGQDVALRCDPISGHVSLYWYRQALGQGPEFLTYFNYEAQQDKSGLPNDRFSAERPEGSISTLTIQRTEQRDSAMYRCASSFGGGQTNEQFFGPGTRLTVL.

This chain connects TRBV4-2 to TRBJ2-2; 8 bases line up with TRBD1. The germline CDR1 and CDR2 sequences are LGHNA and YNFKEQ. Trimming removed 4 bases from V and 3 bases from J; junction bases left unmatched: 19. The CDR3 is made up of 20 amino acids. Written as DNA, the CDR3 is TGTGCCAGCAGCCCTTTCCGAGGCAGGGGGCGCGAACGGGACACCGGGGAGCTGTTTTTT. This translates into CASSPFRGRGRERDTGELFF.

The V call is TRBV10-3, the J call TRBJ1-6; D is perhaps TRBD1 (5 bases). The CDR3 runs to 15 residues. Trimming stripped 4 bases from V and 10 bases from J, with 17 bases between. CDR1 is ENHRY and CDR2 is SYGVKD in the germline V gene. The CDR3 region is CAISGKDGRDSPLHF. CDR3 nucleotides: TGTGCCATCAGTGGCAAAGACGGCAGGGACTCACCCCTCCACTTT.

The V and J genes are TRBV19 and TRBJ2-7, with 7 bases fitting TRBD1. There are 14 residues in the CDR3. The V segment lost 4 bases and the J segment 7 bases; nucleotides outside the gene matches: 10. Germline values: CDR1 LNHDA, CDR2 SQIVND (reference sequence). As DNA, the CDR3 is TGTGCCAGTAGTAAACAGGGGACCCCGAGGGAGCAGTACTTC. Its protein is CASSKQGTPREQYF.

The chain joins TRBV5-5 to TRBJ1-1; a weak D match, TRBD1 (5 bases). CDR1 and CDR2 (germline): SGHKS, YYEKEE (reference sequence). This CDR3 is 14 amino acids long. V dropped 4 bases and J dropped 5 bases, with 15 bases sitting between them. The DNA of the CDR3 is TGTGCCAGCAGCGCGGGACCTTGGACAACTGAAGCTTTCTTT. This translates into CASSAGPWTTEAFF. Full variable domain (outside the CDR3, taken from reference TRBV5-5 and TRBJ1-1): DAGVTQSPTHLIKTRGQQVTLRCSPISGHKSVSWYQQVLGQGPQFIFQYYEKEERGRGNFPDRFSARQFPNYSSELNVNALLLGDSALYLCASSAGPWTTEAFFGQGTRLTVV.

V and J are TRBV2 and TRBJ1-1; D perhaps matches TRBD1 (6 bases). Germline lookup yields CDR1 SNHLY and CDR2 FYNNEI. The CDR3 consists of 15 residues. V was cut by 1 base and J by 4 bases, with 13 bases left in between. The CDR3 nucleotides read TGTGCCAGCAGTGAAGGGGCGAGGGGGAGCACTGAAGCTTTCTTT. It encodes CASSEGARGSTEAFF. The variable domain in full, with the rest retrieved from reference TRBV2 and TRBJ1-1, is EPEVTQTPSHQVTQMGQEVILRCVPISNHLYFYWYRQILGQKVEFLVSFYNNEISEKSEIFDDQFSVERPDGSNFTLKIRSTKLEDSAMYFCASSEGARGSTEAFFGQGTRLTVV.

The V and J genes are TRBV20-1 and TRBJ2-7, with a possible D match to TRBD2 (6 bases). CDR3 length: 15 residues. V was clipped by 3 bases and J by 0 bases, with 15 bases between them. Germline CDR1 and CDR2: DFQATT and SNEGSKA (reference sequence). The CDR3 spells CSASTFRGFSYEQYF. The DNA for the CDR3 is TGCAGTGCTAGTACCTTTCGGGGGTTCTCCTACGAGCAGTACTTC.

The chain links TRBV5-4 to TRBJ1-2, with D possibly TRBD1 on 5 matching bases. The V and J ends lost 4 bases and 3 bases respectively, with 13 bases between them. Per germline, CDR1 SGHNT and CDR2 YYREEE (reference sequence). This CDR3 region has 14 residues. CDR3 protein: CASSPSGTDYGYTF. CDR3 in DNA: TGTGCCAGCAGCCCCTCCGGGACGGACTATGGCTACACCTTC.

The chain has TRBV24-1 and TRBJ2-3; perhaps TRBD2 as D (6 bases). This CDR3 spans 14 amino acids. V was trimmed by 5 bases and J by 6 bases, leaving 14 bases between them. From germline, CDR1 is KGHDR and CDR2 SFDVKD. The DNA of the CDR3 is TGTGCCACCAGTGGGACGGGAGTAATGGATACGCAGTATTTT. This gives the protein CATSGTGVMDTQYF.

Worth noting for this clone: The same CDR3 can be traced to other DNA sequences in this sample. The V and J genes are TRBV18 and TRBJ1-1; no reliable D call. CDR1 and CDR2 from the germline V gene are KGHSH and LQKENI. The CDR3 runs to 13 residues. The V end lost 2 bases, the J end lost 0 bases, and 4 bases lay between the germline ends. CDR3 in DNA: TGTGCCAGCTCACCAGGCCTGAACACTGAAGCTTTCTTT. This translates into CASSPGLNTEAFF.

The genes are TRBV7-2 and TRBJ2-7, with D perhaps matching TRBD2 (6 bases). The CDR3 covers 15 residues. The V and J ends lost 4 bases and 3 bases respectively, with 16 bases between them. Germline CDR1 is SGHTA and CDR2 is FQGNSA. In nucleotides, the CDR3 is TGTGCCAGCAGCTCATCCCGGACTACTCTCTACGAGCAGTACTTC. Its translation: CASSSSRTTLYEQYF.

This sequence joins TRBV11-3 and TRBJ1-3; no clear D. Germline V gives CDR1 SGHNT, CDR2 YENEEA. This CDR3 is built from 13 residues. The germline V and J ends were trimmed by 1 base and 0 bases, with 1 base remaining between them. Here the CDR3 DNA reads TGTGCCAGCAGCTTAGGCTCTGGAAACACCATATATTTT. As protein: CASSLGSGNTIYF.

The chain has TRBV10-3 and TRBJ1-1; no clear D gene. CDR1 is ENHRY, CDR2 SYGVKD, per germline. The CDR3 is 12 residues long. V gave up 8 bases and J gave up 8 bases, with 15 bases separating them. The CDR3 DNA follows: TGTGCCATCCGCTCCTCCACGGGGGAAGCTTTCTTT. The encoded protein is CAIRSSTGEAFF.

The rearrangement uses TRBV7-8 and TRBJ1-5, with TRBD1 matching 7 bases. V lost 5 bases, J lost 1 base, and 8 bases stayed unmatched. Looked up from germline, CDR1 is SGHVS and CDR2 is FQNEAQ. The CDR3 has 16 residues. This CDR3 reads CASSPQTGQSNQPQHF. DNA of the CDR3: TGTGCCAGCAGCCCCCAGACAGGGCAGAGCAATCAGCCCCAGCATTTT. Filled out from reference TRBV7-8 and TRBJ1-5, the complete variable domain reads GAGVSQSPRYKVAKRGQDVALRCDPISGHVSLFWYQQALGQGPEFLTYFQNEAQLDKSGLPSDRFFAERPEGSVSTLKIQRTQQEDSAVYLCASSPQTGQSNQPQHFGDGTRLSIL.

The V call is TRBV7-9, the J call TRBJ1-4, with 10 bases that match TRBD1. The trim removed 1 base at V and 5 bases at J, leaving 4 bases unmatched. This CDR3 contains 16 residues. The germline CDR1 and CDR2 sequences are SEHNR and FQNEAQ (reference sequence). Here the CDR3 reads CASSLEGTGANEKLFF. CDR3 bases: TGTGCCAGCAGCTTAGAAGGGACAGGGGCGAATGAAAAACTGTTTTTT. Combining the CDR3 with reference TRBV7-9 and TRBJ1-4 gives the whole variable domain DTGVSQNPRHKITKRGQNVTFRCDPISEHNRLYWYRQTLGQGPEFLTYFQNEAQLEKSRLLSDRFSAERPKGSFSTLEIQRTEQGDSAMYLCASSLEGTGANEKLFFGSGTQLSVL.

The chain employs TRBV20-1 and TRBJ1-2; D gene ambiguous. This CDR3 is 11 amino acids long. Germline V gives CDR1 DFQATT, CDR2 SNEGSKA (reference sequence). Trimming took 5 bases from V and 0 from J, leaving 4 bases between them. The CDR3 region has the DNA TGCAGTGCTGAGTCTAACTATGGCTACACCTTC. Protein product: CSAESNYGYTF.